This T cell receptor (beta chain) was recorded in a study of preoperative IRX-2 immunotherapy in early breast cancer. TCRdb's copy holds only in-frame clones and misses some; the assay was immunoSEQ multiplex PCR. The table shows over 25,000 clones, with roughly four fifths occurring only once. The treatment here: preoperative locoregional IRX-2 cytokine immunotherapy. Patients received preoperative, locoregional IRX-2 cytokine immunotherapy in a phase Ib study. CDR1 is SQVTM, CDR2 ANQGSEA, per germline. The V and J ends lost 0 bases and 3 bases respectively, with 11 bases between them. The CDR3 consists of 14 residues.

This specimen was lymph node tissue, taken from a patient treated with IRX-2 immunotherapy. The chain couples TRBV29-1 to TRBJ2-5; D not certain. The sequence was obtained from a human donor with breast cancer. CDR3 protein: CSVEDRSDKETQYF. Here the CDR3 DNA reads TGCAGCGTTGAAGATCGGTCAGATAAAGAGACCCAGTACTTC.